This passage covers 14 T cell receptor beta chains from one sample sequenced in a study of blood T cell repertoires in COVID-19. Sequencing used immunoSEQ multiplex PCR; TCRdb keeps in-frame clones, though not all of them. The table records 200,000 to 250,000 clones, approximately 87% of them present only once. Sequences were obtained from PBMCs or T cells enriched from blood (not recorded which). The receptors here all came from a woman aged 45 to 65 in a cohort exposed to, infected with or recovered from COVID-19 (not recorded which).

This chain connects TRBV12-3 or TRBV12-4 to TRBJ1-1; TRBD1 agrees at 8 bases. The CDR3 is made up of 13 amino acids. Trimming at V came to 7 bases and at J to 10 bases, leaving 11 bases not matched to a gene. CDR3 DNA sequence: TGTGCCAGCAATATTGGGACAGGCCGTAGAGCTTTCTTT. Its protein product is CASNIGTGRRAFF.

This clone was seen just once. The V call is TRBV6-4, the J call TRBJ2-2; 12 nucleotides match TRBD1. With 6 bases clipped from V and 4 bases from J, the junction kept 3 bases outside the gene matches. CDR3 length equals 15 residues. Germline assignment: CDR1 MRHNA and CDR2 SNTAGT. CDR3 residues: CASSRDRGPTGELFF. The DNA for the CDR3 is TGTGCCAGCAGCCGGGACAGGGGGCCCACCGGGGAGCTGTTTTTT.

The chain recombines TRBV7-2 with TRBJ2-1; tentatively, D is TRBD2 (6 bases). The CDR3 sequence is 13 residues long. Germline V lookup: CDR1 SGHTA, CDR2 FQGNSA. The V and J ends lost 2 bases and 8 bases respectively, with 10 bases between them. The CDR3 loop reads CASSLKEGYEQFF. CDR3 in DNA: TGTGCCAGCAGCTTAAAGGAGGGCTATGAGCAGTTCTTC.

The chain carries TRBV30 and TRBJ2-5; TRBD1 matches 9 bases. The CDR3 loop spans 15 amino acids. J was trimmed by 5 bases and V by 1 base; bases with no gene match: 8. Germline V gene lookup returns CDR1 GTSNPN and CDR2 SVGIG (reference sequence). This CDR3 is CAWSGGTGKFETQYF. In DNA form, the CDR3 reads TGTGCCTGGAGTGGTGGGACAGGGAAGTTTGAGACCCAGTACTTC.

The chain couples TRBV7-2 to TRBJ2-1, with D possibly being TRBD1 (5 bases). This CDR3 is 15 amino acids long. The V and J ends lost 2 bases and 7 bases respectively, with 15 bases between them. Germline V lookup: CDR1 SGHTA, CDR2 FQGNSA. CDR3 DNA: TGTGCCAGCAGCTTATCGAGTGGGGCCGCAAATGAGCAGTTCTTC. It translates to CASSLSSGAANEQFF.

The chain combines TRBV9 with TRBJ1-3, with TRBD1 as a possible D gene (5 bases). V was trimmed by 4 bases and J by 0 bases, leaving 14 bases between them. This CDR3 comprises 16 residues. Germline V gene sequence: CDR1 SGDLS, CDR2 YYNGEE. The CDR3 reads CASSSSVGRSGNTIYF. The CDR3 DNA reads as TGTGCCAGCAGCTCTAGTGTGGGGCGCTCTGGAAACACCATATATTTT.

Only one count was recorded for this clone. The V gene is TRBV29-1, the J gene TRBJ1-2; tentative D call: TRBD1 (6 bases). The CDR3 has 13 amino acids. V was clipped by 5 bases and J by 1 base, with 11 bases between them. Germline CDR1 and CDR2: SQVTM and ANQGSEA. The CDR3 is CSVNRDYNYGYTF. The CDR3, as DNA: TGCAGCGTTAACAGGGATTATAACTATGGCTACACCTTC.

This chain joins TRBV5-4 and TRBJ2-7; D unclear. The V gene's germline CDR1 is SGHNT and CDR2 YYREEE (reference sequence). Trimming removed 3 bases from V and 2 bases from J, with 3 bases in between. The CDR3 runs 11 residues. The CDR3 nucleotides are TGTGCCAGCAGCTCCACCTACGAGCAGTACTTC. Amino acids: CASSSTYEQYF. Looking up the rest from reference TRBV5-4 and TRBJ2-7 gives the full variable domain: ETGVTQSPTHLIKTRGQQVTLRCSSQSGHNTVSWYQQALGQGPQFIFQYYREEENGRGNFPPRFSGLQFPNYSSELNVNALELDDSALYLCASSSTYEQYFGPGTRLTVT.

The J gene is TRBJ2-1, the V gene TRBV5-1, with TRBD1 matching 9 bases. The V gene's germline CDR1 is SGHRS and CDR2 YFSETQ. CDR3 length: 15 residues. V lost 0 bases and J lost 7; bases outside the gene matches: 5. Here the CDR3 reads CASSLGQGVKNEQFF. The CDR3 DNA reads TGCGCCAGCAGCTTGGGACAGGGGGTAAAGAATGAGCAGTTCTTC. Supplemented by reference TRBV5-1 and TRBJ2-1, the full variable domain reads KAGVTQTPRYLIKTRGQQVTLSCSPISGHRSVSWYQQTPGQGLQFLFEYFSETQRNKGNFPGRFSGRQFSNSRSEMNVSTLELGDSALYLCASSLGQGVKNEQFFGPGTRLTVL.

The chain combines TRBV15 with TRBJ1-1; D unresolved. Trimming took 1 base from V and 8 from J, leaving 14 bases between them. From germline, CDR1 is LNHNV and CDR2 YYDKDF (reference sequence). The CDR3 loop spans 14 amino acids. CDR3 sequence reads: CATSRAGESSEAFF. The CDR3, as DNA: TGTGCCACCAGCAGAGCCGGGGAGAGTTCCGAAGCTTTCTTT.

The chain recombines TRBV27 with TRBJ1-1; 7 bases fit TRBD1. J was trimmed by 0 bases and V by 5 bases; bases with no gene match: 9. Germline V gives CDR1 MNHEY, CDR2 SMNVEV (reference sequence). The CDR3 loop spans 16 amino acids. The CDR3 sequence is CASSARTGHMNTEAFF. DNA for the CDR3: TGTGCCAGCAGTGCGCGGACAGGCCACATGAACACTGAAGCTTTCTTT.

CDR3 sequence: CASSPGQAGEQYF. CDR3 nucleotide sequence: TGTGCCAGCAGCCCCGGACAGGCGGGAGAGCAGTACTTC. The V and J genes are TRBV4-2 and TRBJ2-7; TRBD1 is a possible D gene (7 bases). This CDR3 has 13 amino acids. V was clipped by 4 bases and J by 7 bases, with 14 bases between them. CDR1 is LGHNA, CDR2 YNFKEQ, per germline.

CDR3 in DNA: TGTGCCAGCAGCTCAAGGAATAGCGGGGGCACAGATACGCAGTATTTT. This encodes CASSSRNSGGTDTQYF. V and J are TRBV11-2 and TRBJ2-3, with 8 bases that match TRBD2. Germline V gives CDR1 SGHAT, CDR2 FQNNGV. The V segment lost 4 bases and the J segment 1 base; nucleotides outside the gene matches: 7. This CDR3 has 16 amino acids.

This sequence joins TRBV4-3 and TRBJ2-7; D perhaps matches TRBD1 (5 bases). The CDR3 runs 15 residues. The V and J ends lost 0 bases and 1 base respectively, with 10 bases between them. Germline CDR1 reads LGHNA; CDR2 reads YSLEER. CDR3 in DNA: TGCGCCAGCAGCCAAGATGATCAGGGATCCTACGAGCAGTACTTC. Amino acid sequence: CASSQDDQGSYEQYF.